These 17 T cell receptor beta chains were all obtained from the same sample, sequenced in a study of PD-L1 blockade in urothelial cancer. Regarding time point: pretreatment peripheral blood. Assay used: immunoSEQ multiplex PCR; TCRdb lists only in-frame clones, some missing. Here the sample spans roughly 120,000 clones, about 81% being singletons. The specimen was PBMCs, collected around atezolizumab (anti-PD-L1) treatment. The receptors were gathered from a man aged 50 or older with urothelial cancer.

The table lists this clone with a count of one. The chain links TRBV18 to TRBJ1-1; D gene ambiguous. Germline V gene data show CDR1 as KGHSH and CDR2 as LQKENI. This CDR3 contains 13 residues. Trimming left V 2 bases short and J 8 bases short, with 12 bases between. The DNA of the CDR3 is TGTGCCAGCTCACCAACCCATCCGGGAGAAGCTTTCTTT. This sequence encodes CASSPTHPGEAFF.

The chain couples TRBV18 to TRBJ2-5, with TRBD1 identical over 7 bases. This CDR3 spans 13 amino acids. V was clipped by 6 bases and J by 3 bases; unmatched bases: 4. Germline V gene data show CDR1 as KGHSH and CDR2 as LQKENI. The CDR3 nucleotides are TGTGCCAGCTCCCCCAGGGGGAAAGAGACCCAGTACTTC. This sequence encodes CASSPRGKETQYF.

The V call is TRBV19, the J call TRBJ2-1, with 9 bases identical to TRBD2. The CDR3 runs to 16 residues. Germline CDR1 LNHDA, CDR2 SQIVND (reference sequence). J was trimmed by 6 bases and V by 1 base; bases with no gene match: 7. This CDR3 is CASSIASGNTVNEQFF. For the CDR3, the DNA is TGTGCCAGTAGTATAGCTAGCGGGAACACGGTCAATGAGCAGTTCTTC.

The rearrangement links TRBV6-1 to TRBJ1-1, with no clear D. The germline V gene encodes CDR1 MNHNS and CDR2 SASEGT. Trimming pared 3 bases from V and 1 base from J, leaving 15 bases between. The CDR3 loop spans 16 amino acids. The CDR3 nucleotides are TGTGCCAGCAGTGACCGTAGCTCACCCACGAACACTGAAGCTTTCTTT. This encodes CASSDRSSPTNTEAFF.

The V and J genes are TRBV7-9 and TRBJ2-2; 8 bases are shared with TRBD2. J lost 5 bases, V lost 7 bases, and 9 bases had no gene match. Germline V gene data show CDR1 as SEHNR and CDR2 as FQNEAQ (reference sequence). This CDR3 contains 15 residues. The CDR3 DNA sequence: TGTGCCAGCAATGTGGCGGGAGGACGGACCGGGGAGCTGTTTTTT. It yields the protein CASNVAGGRTGELFF.

This chain connects TRBV7-8 to TRBJ2-1; 10 nucleotides align to TRBD2. There are 16 residues in the CDR3. V lost 5 bases to trimming and J lost 8 bases; unmatched junction nucleotides: 12. CDR1 and CDR2 (germline): SGHVS, FQNEAQ. The CDR3 spells CASSPTPSGSPYEQFF. The DNA of the CDR3 is TGTGCCAGCAGCCCAACCCCTAGCGGGAGTCCTTATGAGCAGTTCTTC.

This chain uses TRBV18 with TRBJ2-7, with TRBD1 identical over 7 bases. Germline CDR1 is KGHSH and CDR2 is LQKENI. The CDR3 runs to 14 residues. With 1 base clipped from V and 6 bases from J, the junction kept 6 bases outside the gene matches. In nucleotides, the CDR3 is TGTGCCAGCTCACCACTACAGGGGATGGGCGAGCAGTACTTC. This gives the protein CASSPLQGMGEQYF.

The gene calls are TRBV29-1 and TRBJ2-7; TRBD2 matches 7 bases. Germline CDR1 and CDR2: SQVTM and ANQGSEA. The CDR3 runs 13 residues. J lost 7 bases, V lost 4 bases, and 10 bases had no gene match. CDR3: CSVGASGVREQYF. The DNA of the CDR3 is TGCAGCGTTGGGGCTAGCGGAGTAAGAGAGCAGTACTTC.

The J gene is TRBJ2-2, the V gene TRBV14; 10 nucleotides match TRBD2. V lost 0 bases, J lost 5 bases, and 3 bases stayed unmatched. The CDR3 extends over 16 amino acids. Germline V CDR1 and CDR2: SGHDN, FVKESK. CDR3 residues: CASSQDLAGVTGELFF. CDR3 DNA: TGTGCCAGCAGCCAAGATCTAGCGGGAGTTACCGGGGAGCTGTTTTTT.

This sequence joins TRBV11-3 and TRBJ1-5; 8 bases match TRBD1. The CDR3 length is 16 residues. CDR1 SGHNT and CDR2 YENEEA come from the germline V gene. J lost 5 bases, V lost 5 bases, and 11 bases had no gene match. The CDR3 region is CASSISSAGGDQPQHF. The DNA of the CDR3 is TGTGCCAGCAGCATTAGTAGTGCAGGGGGCGATCAGCCCCAGCATTTT.

V is TRBV6-4 and J is TRBJ1-4; no reliable D call. CDR3 length: 15 amino acids. CDR1 and CDR2 from the germline V gene are MRHNA and SNTAGT. V lost 8 bases and J 3 bases, leaving 16 bases between the germline ends. The CDR3 spells CASRTTGSPNEKLFF. Here the CDR3 DNA reads TGTGCCAGCCGTACTACGGGGTCGCCTAATGAAAAACTGTTTTTT.

This rearrangement joins TRBV18 to TRBJ1-1, with D possibly TRBD1 on 5 matching bases. The CDR3 contains 16 residues. CDR1 KGHSH and CDR2 LQKENI come from the germline V gene. V lost 0 bases, J lost 0 bases, and 11 bases lay in between. The CDR3 sequence: CASSPPGLPLNTEAFF. In DNA form, the CDR3 reads TGTGCCAGCTCACCACCGGGACTACCCTTGAACACTGAAGCTTTCTTT. Supplemented by reference TRBV18 and TRBJ1-1, the full variable domain reads NAGVMQNPRHLVRRRGQEARLRCSPMKGHSHVYWYRQLPEEGLKFMVYLQKENIIDESGMPKERFSAEFPKEGPSILRIQQVVRGDSAAYFCASSPPGLPLNTEAFFGQGTRLTVV.

Comment on this clone: A junction end diverges from the germline sequence, so it may reflect a read error. The CDR3 coding sequence is TGTGCCAGCAGCCTAGGACAGGGACTGTCTTTT. Residues: CASSLGQGLSF. V and J are TRBV7-6 and TRBJ2-3; 8 bases map to TRBD1. Germline V gene sequence: CDR1 SGHVS, CDR2 FNYEAQ. The CDR3 consists of 11 residues.

This chain connects TRBV18 to TRBJ1-1, with D uncertain. Trimming shortened V by 4 bases and J by 1 base, and 4 bases separated the two germline ends. The V gene's germline CDR1 is KGHSH and CDR2 LQKENI. This CDR3 region has 12 residues. The CDR3 is CASSRANTEAFF. The CDR3 nucleotides are TGTGCCAGCTCACGAGCGAACACTGAAGCTTTCTTT.

V and J are TRBV27 and TRBJ1-6; 10 bases are a match to TRBD1. CDR1 is MNHEY and CDR2 is SMNVEV in the germline V gene (reference sequence). The CDR3 is 15 amino acids. V lost 3 bases to trimming and J lost 7 bases; unmatched junction nucleotides: 3. The CDR3 DNA is TGTGCCAGCAGTTTCAAGACAGGGGGCAATTCACCCCTCCACTTT. Its protein is CASSFKTGGNSPLHF.

This clone was seen a single time. This chain joins TRBV7-3 and TRBJ2-5; D is unclear. The CDR3 runs to 17 residues. Germline CDR1 reads SGHTA; CDR2 reads FQGTGA. The V gene lost 5 bases and the J gene lost 6 bases, with 25 bases spanning the gap. As DNA, the CDR3 is TGTGCCAGCAGCCAAGGCGGCGGCTCCGCGCCGGCGAAGACCCAGTACTTC. It specifies CASSQGGGSAPAKTQYF.

CDR3 sequence (DNA): TGTGCCAGCTCACCTGAGAGAAATGAAAAACTGTTTTTT. It yields the protein CASSPERNEKLFF. The rearrangement joins TRBV18 to TRBJ1-4; no firm D call. Germline CDR1 KGHSH, CDR2 LQKENI. V dropped 3 bases and J dropped 5 bases, with 7 bases sitting between them. The CDR3 is 13 residues long.